This TCR beta chain is drawn from a study of T cell repertoires in cytomegalovirus infection (dated by TCRdb to between 2017 and 2020). About the full investigation: Recently identified HLA-C-restricted CMV epitopes, whose presentation resists viral immunomodulation, were targeted by peptide stimulations together with well-studied HLA-B-restricted epitopes. Donor HLA type was relevant to the analysis, because carriage of CMV infection together with the matching HLA type was indicated by public TCR beta signatures.

What the treatment or condition label conveys for this sample: in vitro stimulation with specific CMV peptide epitopes to enrich CMV-specific T cells. Reading from cysteine to phenylalanine, the CDR3 counts 12 amino acids. Just the 36-base CDR3 DNA is kept, in frame starting at base 1. CDR1 and CDR2 (MNHEY, SVGEGT) derive from the germline V gene. V is pared back by 3 bases and J by 12 bases, with 12 bases lying between the germline termini. Instrument on record: Illumina HiSeq 1500. TCRdb ran its own pipeline on the public reads, namely fastp trimming at Q25 and MiXCR clone calling, and kept in-frame beta chains. CDR3 protein sequences are deduplicated, and each keeps its most common genes and DNA. This sample comprises 20,000 to 30,000 distinct CDR3 sequences, 20% to 25% of them detected only once. 91% of the sample goes to the ten largest clones. Beyond this particular receptor, the publication reports: The ex vivo response was dominated by HLA-C-restricted CMV-specific TCR beta clonotypes, which also provided the single most frequent clonotype in two of eight donors. Cumulative frequency of public TCR beta family members discriminated carriers of CMV infection plus the relevant HLA type in this cohort and an independent 352-donor cohort.

This clonotype was seen only a few times. What antigen it recognizes has not been identified. The input lacks base qualities; no much larger clone sits a single base away. The chain joins TRBV6-2 or TRBV6-3 to TRBJ1-5; tentative D gene TRBD1, with 6 bases matching. This sample comprised CD8+ T cells from cultured PBMCs, obtained from culture after CMV antigen stimulation. The source is a human donor in good health (CMV status not recorded). Some clones in this sample may be carry-over from other donors' samples. The CDR3 here reads CASSYSAGDQHF. DNA sequence: TGTGCCAGCAGTTATTCGGCAGGGGACCAGCATTTT.